These 23 T cell receptor beta chains originate from one sample sequenced in a study of cytomegalovirus exposure and HLA in healthy donors. It was with 60 Vbeta and 13 Jbeta primers that the PCR ran. Profiling relied on immunoSEQ multiplex PCR, and the TCRdb table lists in-frame clones only, not all of them. The table lists under 200,000 clones, around 88% of them singletons. The sample consisted of PBMCs. These receptors were taken from a woman aged 30 to 39 in good health and CMV-seronegative.

This chain joins TRBV7-2 and TRBJ1-2; TRBD1 agrees at 9 bases. From germline, CDR1 is SGHTA and CDR2 FQGNSA. The CDR3 extends over 15 amino acids. The V and J ends lost 4 bases and 3 bases, in that order; junction bases with no gene match: 6. CDR3 in DNA: TGTGCCAGCAGCTATATCACAGGGGGCGACTATGGCTACACCTTC. It yields the protein CASSYITGGDYGYTF.

This clone was seen a handful of times. CDR3 nucleotide sequence: TGTGCCAGCAGTTACGTCGACAGGGCAGGGTTCGCTTTCTTT. It codes for CASSYVDRAGFAFF. This chain links TRBV6-5 with TRBJ1-1; 7 positions agree with TRBD1. V lost 2 bases, J lost 11 bases, and 11 bases stayed unmatched. Germline lookup yields CDR1 MNHEY and CDR2 SVGAGI. CDR3 length: 14 residues.

This chain joins TRBV7-2 and TRBJ1-2; weak D call: TRBD1 (6 bases). Per the germline V gene, CDR1 is SGHTA and CDR2 is FQGNSA. The CDR3 runs 13 residues. Trimming shortened V by 4 bases and J by 4 bases, and 10 bases separated the two germline ends. CDR3 region: CASSSQGRYGYTF. CDR3 DNA sequence: TGTGCCAGCAGCTCACAGGGTCGCTATGGCTACACCTTC. The complete variable domain, with remaining parts taken from reference TRBV7-2 and TRBJ1-2, reads GAGVSQSPSNKVTEKGKDVELRCDPISGHTALYWYRQSLGQGLEFLIYFQGNSAPDKSGLPSDRFSAERTGGSVSTLTIQRTQQEDSAVYLCASSSQGRYGYTFGSGTRLTVV.

The rearrangement joins TRBV28 to TRBJ2-1; D is perhaps TRBD2 (6 bases). The CDR3 runs 16 residues. The germline V gene has CDR1 MDHEN and CDR2 SYDVKM. V was shortened by 2 bases and J by 2 bases, with 13 bases between the two germline ends. The CDR3 spells CASSLRSGGAYNEQFF. The CDR3 DNA reads as TGTGCCAGCAGTTTACGTAGCGGAGGGGCCTACAATGAGCAGTTCTTC.

The sample holds a few counts of this clone. The chain carries TRBV15 and TRBJ1-2, with D maybe TRBD1 (5 bases). Trimming left V 1 base short and J 5 bases short, with 14 bases between. The CDR3 runs to 15 residues. Germline lookup yields CDR1 LNHNV and CDR2 YYDKDF (reference sequence). The CDR3 DNA reads TGTGCCACCAGCAGAGGTTATTCGACAGCTTATGGCTACACCTTC. Its translation is CATSRGYSTAYGYTF.

This clone has more than one count but fewer than ten. This chain joins TRBV4-1 and TRBJ1-4, with D possibly matching TRBD1 (5 bases). The CDR3 sequence is 16 residues long. Per germline, CDR1 MGHRA and CDR2 YSYEKL. V was pared by 1 base and J by 4 bases, with 13 bases between. CDR3 amino acids: CASSQVIGALNEKLFF. The CDR3 DNA reads as TGCGCCAGCAGCCAAGTAATAGGGGCCCTTAATGAAAAACTGTTTTTT.

This rearrangement joins TRBV7-2 to TRBJ2-2; 9 positions match TRBD1. The trim removed 3 bases at V and 6 bases at J, leaving 2 bases unmatched. The germline gives CDR1 SGHTA, CDR2 FQGNSA. The CDR3 is made up of 14 amino acids. The CDR3 sequence is CASSLDRGAGELFF. The CDR3 region has the DNA TGTGCCAGCAGCTTGGACAGGGGCGCCGGGGAGCTGTTTTTT.

The sample holds a few counts of this clone. The chain couples TRBV6-6 to TRBJ2-3; D gene uncertain. CDR1 and CDR2 from the germline V gene are MNHNY and SVGAGI (reference sequence). Trimming stripped 5 bases from V and 6 bases from J, with 6 bases between. The CDR3 length is 11 residues. The DNA for the CDR3 is TGTGCCAGCAGTCACGGGGATACGCAGTATTTT. Encoded protein: CASSHGDTQYF.

This clone was observed a single time. Compared with germline, one end of the junction differs, possibly owing to a read error. V is TRBV7-9 and J is TRBJ1-2, with D perhaps matching TRBD1 (5 bases). The CDR3 totals 15 residues. The germline V gene has CDR1 SEHNR and CDR2 FQNEAQ (reference sequence). The CDR3 coding sequence is TGTGCCGGCAGCCCTCCTGGAGGGGTGGGCTATGGCTACACCTTC. Protein sequence: CAGSPPGGVGYGYTF.

The rearrangement uses TRBV28 and TRBJ2-3; 8 bases are a match to TRBD2. The CDR3 is made up of 14 amino acids. Germline CDR1 MDHEN, CDR2 SYDVKM. Trimming at V came to 2 bases and at J to 6 bases, leaving 4 bases not matched to a gene. As DNA, the CDR3 is TGTGCCAGCAGTTTAGCGGGGGGCCCGGATACGCAGTATTTT. This codes for CASSLAGGPDTQYF.

In DNA form, the CDR3 reads TGTGCCAGCAGCGAAACATGGGGAGCGGGAGGGCACAGCTCCTACGAGCAGTACTTC. Its translation is CASSETWGAGGHSSYEQYF. The genes are TRBV5-6 and TRBJ2-7, with 10 bases that match TRBD2. From germline, CDR1 is SGHDT and CDR2 YYEEEE. The CDR3 is made up of 19 amino acids. After removal of 4 bases from V and 0 bases from J, the junction contained 16 bases not matched to a gene.

The chain couples TRBV30 to TRBJ1-1, with 9 bases that match TRBD1. The CDR3 is 13 amino acids. The V gene's germline CDR1 is GTSNPN and CDR2 SVGIG (reference sequence). Trimming cost V 1 base and J 4 bases; bases outside gene matches: 1. The CDR3: CAWSGQGVTEAFF. In DNA, the CDR3 is TGTGCCTGGAGTGGACAGGGGGTCACTGAAGCTTTCTTT.

V gene TRBV7-9 combines with J gene TRBJ2-3, with D maybe TRBD2 (5 bases). The CDR3 sequence is 15 residues long. Germline V gene lookup returns CDR1 SEHNR and CDR2 FQNEAQ (reference sequence). Trimming stripped 2 bases from V and 2 bases from J, with 11 bases between. In DNA form, the CDR3 reads TGTGCCAGCAGCTTACGGGATGAGTCCACAGATACGCAGTATTTT. Its translation is CASSLRDESTDTQYF.

The CDR3 nucleotides read TGTGCCAGCAGCTTACCCTTCACACCGACAAGGCCCTCCTACGAGCAGTACTTC. Its translation is CASSLPFTPTRPSYEQYF. This chain joins TRBV12-1 and TRBJ2-7; the table's D call, TRBD1, has no DNA check behind it. TRBV12-1 is noted as a pseudogene. This CDR3 is 18 amino acids long.

This clone was seen a few times. The J gene is TRBJ2-7, the V gene TRBV25-1, with a tentative D call TRBD2 (6 bases). V was pared by 3 bases and J by 5 bases, with 14 bases between. Germline lookup yields CDR1 MGHDK and CDR2 SYGVNS. The CDR3 totals 14 residues. DNA of the CDR3: TGTGCCAGCAGTGACCCGGCTCGGGGGAACGAGCAGTACTTC. Residues: CASSDPARGNEQYF.

The V and J genes are TRBV27 and TRBJ1-2, with TRBD1 matching over 8 bases. J gave up 3 bases and V 4 bases, and 1 base lay outside the gene matches. The CDR3 is 13 residues long. Germline lookup yields CDR1 MNHEY and CDR2 SMNVEV (reference sequence). DNA of the CDR3: TGTGCCAGCAGTTCGGGACAGGACTATGGCTACACCTTC. This codes for CASSSGQDYGYTF.

The J gene is TRBJ1-4, the V gene TRBV28, with 8 nucleotides matching TRBD1. The CDR3 totals 13 residues. J lost 7 bases, V lost 6 bases, and 4 bases had no gene match. Germline values: CDR1 MDHEN, CDR2 SYDVKM. In DNA form, the CDR3 reads TGTGCCAGCAGGAGACAGGGGTCTGAAAAACTGTTTTTT. Translation gives CASRRQGSEKLFF.

CDR3 nucleotides: TGTGCCAGCAGTCCACTAGCGGGAGGGTACGAGCAGTACTTC. Its translation is CASSPLAGGYEQYF. This sequence joins TRBV27 and TRBJ2-7; 13 bases are shared with TRBD2. The CDR3 sequence is 14 residues long. Per the germline V gene, CDR1 is MNHEY and CDR2 is SMNVEV (reference sequence). After removal of 5 bases from V and 4 bases from J, the junction contained 2 bases not matched to a gene.

This rearrangement joins TRBV29-1 to TRBJ1-5; D perhaps matches TRBD1 (6 bases). V was trimmed by 4 bases and J by 6 bases, leaving 19 bases between them. The CDR3 has 15 amino acids. Germline lookup yields CDR1 SQVTM and CDR2 ANQGSEA. Here the CDR3 DNA reads TGCAGCGTTGCCCTGGGAGGGGGAGAGGGTCAGCCCCAGCATTTT. Residues: CSVALGGGEGQPQHF.

The CDR3 region is CASSPDRVRGNTIYF. Here the CDR3 DNA reads TGTGCCAGCAGTCCTGACAGGGTGAGGGGAAACACCATATATTTT. The chain combines TRBV9 with TRBJ1-3; 7 positions agree with TRBD1. The trim removed 5 bases at V and 4 bases at J, leaving 9 bases unmatched. This CDR3 is 15 amino acids long. Germline CDR1 and CDR2: SGDLS and YYNGEE. Filled out from reference TRBV9 and TRBJ1-3, the complete variable domain reads DSGVTQTPKHLITATGQRVTLRCSPRSGDLSVYWYQQSLDQGLQFLIQYYNGEERAKGNILERFSAQQFPDLHSELNLSSLELGDSALYFCASSPDRVRGNTIYFGEGSWLTVV.

J is TRBJ2-1 and V is TRBV7-2, with a possible D match to TRBD1 (7 bases). Germline CDR1 SGHTA, CDR2 FQGNSA. V was shortened by 6 bases and J by 14 bases, with 17 bases between the two germline ends. CDR3 length equals 12 residues. CDR3 in DNA: TGTGCCAGCAGTCATTTTACAGGGGAGGAGTTCTTC. The encoded protein is CASSHFTGEEFF.

This clone was detected only a few times. This chain joins TRBV10-3 and TRBJ2-7, with 11 bases aligning to TRBD2. Germline lookup yields CDR1 ENHRY and CDR2 SYGVKD. CDR3 size: 15 residues. V was pared by 4 bases and J by 6 bases, with 8 bases of the junction left unmatched. The CDR3 nucleotides are TGTGCCATCAGTGGTGATAGCGGGGGGGCGGGCGAGCAGTACTTC. Translation gives CAISGDSGGAGEQYF.

The chain carries TRBV28 and TRBJ2-5; D call uncertain. The assigned J gene may be wrong: the sequence end matches TRBJ2-7 better. The CDR3 has 13 residues. Germline V gives CDR1 MDHEN, CDR2 SYDVKM. For the CDR3, the DNA is TGTGCCAGCAGTTTTAGTATACCCTACGAGCAGTACTTC. It is translated as CASSFSIPYEQYF.